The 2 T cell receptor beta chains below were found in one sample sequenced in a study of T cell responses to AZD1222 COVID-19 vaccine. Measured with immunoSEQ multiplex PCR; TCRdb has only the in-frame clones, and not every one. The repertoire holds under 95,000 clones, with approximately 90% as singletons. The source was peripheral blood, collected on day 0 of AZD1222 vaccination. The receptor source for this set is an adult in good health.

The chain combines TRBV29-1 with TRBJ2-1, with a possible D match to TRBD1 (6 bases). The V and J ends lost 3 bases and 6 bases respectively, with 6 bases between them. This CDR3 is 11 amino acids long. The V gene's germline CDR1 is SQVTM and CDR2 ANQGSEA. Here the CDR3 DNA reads TGCAGCGTTGACAGGGGCAATGAGCAGTTCTTC. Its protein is CSVDRGNEQFF.

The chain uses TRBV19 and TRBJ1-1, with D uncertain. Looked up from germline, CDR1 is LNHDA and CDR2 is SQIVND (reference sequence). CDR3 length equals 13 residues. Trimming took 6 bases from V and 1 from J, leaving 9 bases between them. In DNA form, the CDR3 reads TGTGCCAGTAGCTTCACTTGGAACACTGAAGCTTTCTTT. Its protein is CASSFTWNTEAFF.